This T cell receptor (beta chain) was sequenced for a study of blood T cell repertoires in COVID-19. Study information: Sources were T cells, B-cell-depleted T cells, or PBMCs; the material itself was cDNA or gDNA.

Those enrolled in Seattle joined during active infection and were followed longitudinally afterward. A single count supports this clone. In the original processing: Amplification with reference gene primers provided the estimates of nucleated cell counts. Libraries were prepared by immunoSEQ multiplex PCR; TCRdb keeps only in-frame clonotypes and omits some of them. V and J calls and clone size are as listed in that table; D and trimming were resolved from the DNA. The data hold hundreds of thousands of clones, with about 87% observed a single time. Sequencing was done on a sample of peripheral blood. The clonotype was recovered from a woman aged 55-70 years with COVID-19, enrolled during active disease.

In nucleotides, the CDR3 is TGTGCCACCAGTGATTTGGGAGGGGAATCTGGCTACACCTTC. Its protein is CATSDLGGESGYTF. This chain links TRBV24-1 with TRBJ1-2; TRBD1 might be the D (5 bases). Germline V CDR1 and CDR2: KGHDR, SFDVKD. Trimming removed 0 bases at V and 7 bases at J, with 11 bases between. CDR3 size: 14 residues.